This passage covers 9 T cell receptor beta chains from one sample sequenced in a study of T cell clones after liver transplantation. Generated by immunoSEQ multiplex PCR, the TCRdb table keeps only in-frame clones and is missing some. In the table there are more than 95,000 clones, 82% of which are singletons. The specimen was CD4+ T cells from blood, collected before liver transplant. Receptors originate from a human donor who received a liver transplant.

For the CDR3, the DNA is TGTGCCAGCAGTTACTCGAATAGGGGGGAGCCCCAGCATTTT. Protein: CASSYSNRGEPQHF. The chain recombines TRBV6-5 with TRBJ1-5; D is perhaps TRBD1 (6 bases). Deletions cut 0 bases from V and 8 bases from J, with 11 bases between. This CDR3 region has 14 residues. Per the germline V gene, CDR1 is MNHEY and CDR2 is SVGAGI.

In its sample, this clone was seen a few times. The V and J genes are TRBV27 and TRBJ2-7, with TRBD2 matching 8 bases. The CDR3 extends over 14 amino acids. V was clipped by 6 bases and J by 3 bases; unmatched bases: 7. In germline, CDR1 is MNHEY, CDR2 SMNVEV (reference sequence). Here the CDR3 DNA reads TGTGCCAGCAGCCCCGGACTAGCTGGCTACGAGCAGTACTTC. Translation: CASSPGLAGYEQYF.

This clone was recorded a few times. The CDR3 region is CSVEGGLSSYNEQFF. The CDR3 bases are TGCAGCGTTGAAGGTGGGCTTAGCTCCTACAATGAGCAGTTCTTC. The V gene is TRBV29-1, the J gene TRBJ2-1; D gene ambiguous. The length of the CDR3 is 15 residues. CDR1 is SQVTM and CDR2 is ANQGSEA in the germline V gene. Trimming pared 1 base from V and 0 bases from J, leaving 10 bases between.

This clone was observed a handful of times. The CDR3 DNA sequence: TGTGCCAGCAGTTCCCTGAGGCAGCCCCAGCATTTT. Its translation is CASSSLRQPQHF. The chain uses TRBV28 and TRBJ1-5; no clear D gene. The CDR3 is 12 amino acids. Per the germline V gene, CDR1 is MDHEN and CDR2 is SYDVKM. Trimming left V 4 bases short and J 7 bases short, with 8 bases between. The whole variable domain, remainder taken from reference TRBV28 and TRBJ1-5, is DVKVTQSSRYLVKRTGEKVFLECVQDMDHENMFWYRQDPGLGLRLIYFSYDVKMKEKGDIPEGYSVSREKKERFSLILESASTNQTSMYLCASSSLRQPQHFGDGTRLSIL.

This chain links TRBV4-3 with TRBJ2-2; no clear D gene. Germline loops: CDR1 LGHNA, CDR2 YSLEER. Trimming shortened V by 1 base and J by 2 bases, and 5 bases separated the two germline ends. CDR3 length: 14 amino acids. In DNA form, the CDR3 reads TGCGCCAGCAGCCAAGTCTCTAACACCGGGGAGCTGTTTTTT. Amino acid sequence: CASSQVSNTGELFF.

This chain connects TRBV9 to TRBJ2-1; TRBD2 matches 16 bases. Germline loops: CDR1 SGDLS, CDR2 YYNGEE. The V and J ends lost 2 bases and 5 bases, in that order; junction bases with no gene match: 16. The CDR3 loop spans 21 amino acids. The CDR3 DNA is TGTGCCAGCAGCGTTACCCTTCCGGGACTAGCGGGAGGGAACGGTGACAATGAGCAGTTCTTC. This codes for CASSVTLPGLAGGNGDNEQFF.

The gene calls are TRBV4-1 and TRBJ2-1, with 10 bases matching TRBD2. CDR1 and CDR2 from the germline V gene are MGHRA and YSYEKL. The V segment lost 4 bases and the J segment 10 bases; nucleotides outside the gene matches: 16. The CDR3 spans 17 residues. Here the CDR3 reads CASSPNPGTSEFWEQFF. DNA of the CDR3: TGCGCCAGCAGCCCCAATCCCGGGACTAGCGAATTTTGGGAGCAGTTCTTC.

V gene TRBV5-4 combines with J gene TRBJ2-3; perhaps TRBD2 as D (5 bases). CDR1 is SGHNT and CDR2 is YYREEE in the germline V gene (reference sequence). CDR3 length: 16 residues. Trimming took 4 bases from V and 0 from J, leaving 15 bases between them. The CDR3 DNA follows: TGTGCCAGCAGCCCGGGTAGCAGGACTAGCACAGATACGCAGTATTTT. Translated, it gives CASSPGSRTSTDTQYF.

CDR3 coding DNA: TGTGCCAGCAGGAGGGGACTAGCGGGGGGCCGCACCGGGGAGCTGTTTTTT. Translation: CASRRGLAGGRTGELFF. The chain joins TRBV27 to TRBJ2-2; TRBD2 agrees at 15 bases. CDR1 MNHEY and CDR2 SMNVEV come from the germline V gene (reference sequence). The CDR3 extends over 17 amino acids. Germline trimming cut 6 bases from V and 4 bases from J; bases unmatched to any gene: 6.